This T cell receptor (beta chain) is from a study of blood T cell repertoires in COVID-19. The V end lost 5 bases, the J end lost 8 bases, and 15 bases lay between the germline ends. The CDR3 consists of 14 residues. CDR1 and CDR2 from the germline V gene are LNHDA and SQIVND (reference sequence). As processed by the authors: Reference gene primer amplification yielded estimated nucleated cell counts. This table comes from immunoSEQ multiplex PCR, and its TCRdb copy is limited to in-frame clones, with some not included. From that table come the V and J calls and clone size; the DNA was used to work out D and trimming. The sample lists roughly 190,000 clones, around four fifths occurring once.

Sequenced: peripheral blood. This chain uses TRBV19 with TRBJ1-4; the D gene is possibly TRBD1 (6 bases). The sequence was collected from a middle-aged man with active or convalescent COVID-19. The CDR3 region is CASSPSAQGEKLFF. Here the CDR3 DNA reads TGTGCCAGTAGTCCTTCGGCCCAGGGGGAAAAACTGTTTTTT.